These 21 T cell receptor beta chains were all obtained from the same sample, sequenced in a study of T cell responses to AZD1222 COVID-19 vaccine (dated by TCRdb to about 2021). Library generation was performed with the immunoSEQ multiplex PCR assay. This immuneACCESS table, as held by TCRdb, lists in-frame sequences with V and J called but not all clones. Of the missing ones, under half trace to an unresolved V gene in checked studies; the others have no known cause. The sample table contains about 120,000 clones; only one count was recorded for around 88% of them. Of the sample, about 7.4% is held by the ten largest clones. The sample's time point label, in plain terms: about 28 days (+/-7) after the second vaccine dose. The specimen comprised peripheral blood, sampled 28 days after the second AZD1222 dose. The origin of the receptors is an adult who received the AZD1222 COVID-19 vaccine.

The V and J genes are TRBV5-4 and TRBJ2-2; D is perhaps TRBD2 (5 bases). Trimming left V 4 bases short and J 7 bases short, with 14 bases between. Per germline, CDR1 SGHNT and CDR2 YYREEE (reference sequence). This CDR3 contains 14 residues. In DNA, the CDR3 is TGTGCCAGCAGCCCGATTGAGGGCCACGGGGAGCTGTTTTTT. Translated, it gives CASSPIEGHGELFF.

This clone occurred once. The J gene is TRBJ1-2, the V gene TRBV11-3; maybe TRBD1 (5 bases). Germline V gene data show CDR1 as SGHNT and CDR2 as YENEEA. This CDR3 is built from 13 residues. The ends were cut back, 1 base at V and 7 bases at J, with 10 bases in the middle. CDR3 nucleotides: TGTGCCAGCAGCTTAGGTCAGGGCGTTGGCTACACCTTC. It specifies CASSLGQGVGYTF. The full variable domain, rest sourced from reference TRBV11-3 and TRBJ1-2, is EAGVVQSPRYKIIEKKQPVAFWCNPISGHNTLYWYLQNLGQGPELLIRYENEEAVDDSQLPKDRFSAERLKGVDSTLKIQPAELGDSAVYLCASSLGQGVGYTFGSGTRLTVV.

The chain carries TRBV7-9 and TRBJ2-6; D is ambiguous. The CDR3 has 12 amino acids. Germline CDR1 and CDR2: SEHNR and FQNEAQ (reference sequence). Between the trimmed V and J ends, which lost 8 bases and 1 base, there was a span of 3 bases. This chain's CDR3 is CASPSGANVLTF. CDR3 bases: TGTGCCAGCCCTTCTGGGGCCAACGTCCTGACTTTC.

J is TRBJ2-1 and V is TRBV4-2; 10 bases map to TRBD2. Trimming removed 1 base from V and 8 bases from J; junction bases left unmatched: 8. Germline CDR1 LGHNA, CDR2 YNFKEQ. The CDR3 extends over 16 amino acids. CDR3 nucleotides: TGTGCCAGCAGCCAAGGCTCTAGCGGGAGAGTGGATGAGCAGTTCTTC. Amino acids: CASSQGSSGRVDEQFF.

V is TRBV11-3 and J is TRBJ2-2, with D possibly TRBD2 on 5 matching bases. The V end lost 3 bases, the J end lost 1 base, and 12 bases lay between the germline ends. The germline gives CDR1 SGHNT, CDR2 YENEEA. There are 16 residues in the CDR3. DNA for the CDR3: TGTGCCAGCAGCTTTTCATTGGGAGAGAACACCGGGGAGCTGTTTTTT. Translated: CASSFSLGENTGELFF.

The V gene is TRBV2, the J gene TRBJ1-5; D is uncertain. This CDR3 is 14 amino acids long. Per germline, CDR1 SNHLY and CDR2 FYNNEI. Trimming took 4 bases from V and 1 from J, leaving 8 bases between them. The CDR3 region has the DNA TGTGCCAGCAGTGTACGCAGAAGCAATCAGCCCCAGCATTTT. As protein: CASSVRRSNQPQHF. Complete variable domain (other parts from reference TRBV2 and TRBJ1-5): EPEVTQTPSHQVTQMGQEVILRCVPISNHLYFYWYRQILGQKVEFLVSFYNNEISEKSEIFDDQFSVERPDGSNFTLKIRSTKLEDSAMYFCASSVRRSNQPQHFGDGTRLSIL.

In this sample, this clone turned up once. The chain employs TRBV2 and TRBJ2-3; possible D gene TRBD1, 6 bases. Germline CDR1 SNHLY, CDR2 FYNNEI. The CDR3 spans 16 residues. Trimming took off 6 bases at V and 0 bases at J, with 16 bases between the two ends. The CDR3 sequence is CASREWTVSSTDTQYF. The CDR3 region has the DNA TGTGCCAGCAGGGAATGGACAGTTTCTAGCACAGATACGCAGTATTTT.

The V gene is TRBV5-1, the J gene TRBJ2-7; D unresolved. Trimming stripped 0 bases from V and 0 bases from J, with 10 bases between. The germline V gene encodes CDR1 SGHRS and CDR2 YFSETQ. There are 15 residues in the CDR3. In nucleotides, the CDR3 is TGCGCCAGCAGCTTGGAGGTGACGGCCTCCTACGAGCAGTACTTC. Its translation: CASSLEVTASYEQYF. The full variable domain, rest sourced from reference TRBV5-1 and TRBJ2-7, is KAGVTQTPRYLIKTRGQQVTLSCSPISGHRSVSWYQQTPGQGLQFLFEYFSETQRNKGNFPGRFSGRQFSNSRSEMNVSTLELGDSALYLCASSLEVTASYEQYFGPGTRLTVT.

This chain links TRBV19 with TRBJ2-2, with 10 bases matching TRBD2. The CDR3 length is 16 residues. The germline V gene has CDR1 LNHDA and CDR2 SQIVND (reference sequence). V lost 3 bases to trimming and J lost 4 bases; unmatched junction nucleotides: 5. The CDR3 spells CASSMPSGRVTGELFF. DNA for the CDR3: TGTGCCAGTAGTATGCCTAGCGGGAGAGTCACCGGGGAGCTGTTTTTT.

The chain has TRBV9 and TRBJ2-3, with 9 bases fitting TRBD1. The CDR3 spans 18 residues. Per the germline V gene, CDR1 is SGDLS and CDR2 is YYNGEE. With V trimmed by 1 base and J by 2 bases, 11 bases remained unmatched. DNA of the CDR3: TGTGCCAGCAGCGTAAACACAAGGGGACAGGGTTTCACAGATACGCAGTATTTT. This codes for CASSVNTRGQGFTDTQYF.

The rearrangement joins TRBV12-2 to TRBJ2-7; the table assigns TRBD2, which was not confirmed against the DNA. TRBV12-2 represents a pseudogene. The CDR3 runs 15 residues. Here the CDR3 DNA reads TGTGCAAGTCGCCCAAGCGGGAGGAGGTCCTACGAGCAGTACTTC. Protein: CASRPSGRRSYEQYF.

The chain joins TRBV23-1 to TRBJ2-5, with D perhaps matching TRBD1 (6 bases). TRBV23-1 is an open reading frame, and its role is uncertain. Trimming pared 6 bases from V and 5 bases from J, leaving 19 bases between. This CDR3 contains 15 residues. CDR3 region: CASSRGARGIETQYF. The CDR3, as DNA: TGCGCCAGCAGCCGAGGGGCAAGGGGGATCGAGACCCAGTACTTC.

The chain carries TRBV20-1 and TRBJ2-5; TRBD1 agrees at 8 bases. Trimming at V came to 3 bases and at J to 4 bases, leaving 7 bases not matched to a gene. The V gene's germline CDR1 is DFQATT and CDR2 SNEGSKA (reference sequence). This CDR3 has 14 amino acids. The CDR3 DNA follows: TGCAGTGCTAGTGACAGGGGCTTTTTAGAGACCCAGTACTTC. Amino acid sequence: CSASDRGFLETQYF.

This chain's CDR3 is CAWSVRTGSNQPQHF. CDR3 DNA: TGTGCCTGGAGTGTTAGGACAGGGAGCAATCAGCCCCAGCATTTT. This chain uses TRBV30 with TRBJ1-5, with 8 bases lining up with TRBD1. Per the germline V gene, CDR1 is GTSNPN and CDR2 is SVGIG (reference sequence). This CDR3 is 15 amino acids long. V lost 0 bases and J lost 1; bases outside the gene matches: 2.

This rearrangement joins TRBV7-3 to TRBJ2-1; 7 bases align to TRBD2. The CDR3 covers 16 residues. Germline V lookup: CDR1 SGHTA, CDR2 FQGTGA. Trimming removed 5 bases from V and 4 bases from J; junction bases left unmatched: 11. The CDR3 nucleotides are TGTGCCAGCAGCGTACATCTGGCTAGCGGTTACAATGAGCAGTTCTTC. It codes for CASSVHLASGYNEQFF.

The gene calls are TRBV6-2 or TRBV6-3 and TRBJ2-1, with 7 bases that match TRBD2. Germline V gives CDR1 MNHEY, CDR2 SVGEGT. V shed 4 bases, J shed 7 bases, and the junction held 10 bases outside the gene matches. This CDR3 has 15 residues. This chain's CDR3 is CASSFGGEGHNEQFF. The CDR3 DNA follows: TGTGCCAGCAGTTTTGGGGGGGAGGGCCATAATGAGCAGTTCTTC.

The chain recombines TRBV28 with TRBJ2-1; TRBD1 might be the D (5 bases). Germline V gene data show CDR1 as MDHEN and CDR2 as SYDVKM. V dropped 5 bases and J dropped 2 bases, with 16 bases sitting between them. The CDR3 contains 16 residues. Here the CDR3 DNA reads TGTGCCAGCAGTAGAGCAGGGTACAGGACCTACAATGAGCAGTTCTTC. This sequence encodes CASSRAGYRTYNEQFF.

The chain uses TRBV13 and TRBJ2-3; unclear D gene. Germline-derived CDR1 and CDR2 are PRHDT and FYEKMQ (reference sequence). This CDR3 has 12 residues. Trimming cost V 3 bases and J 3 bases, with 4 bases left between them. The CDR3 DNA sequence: TGTGCCAGCAGCTTGACTACAGATACGCAGTATTTT. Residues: CASSLTTDTQYF.

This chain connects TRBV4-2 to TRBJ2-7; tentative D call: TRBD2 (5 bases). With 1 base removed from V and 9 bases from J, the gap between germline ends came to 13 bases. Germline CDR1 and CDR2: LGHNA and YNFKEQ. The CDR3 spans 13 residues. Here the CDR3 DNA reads TGTGCCAGCAGCCAAGTCGTGGAGGAGAGGCAGTACTTC. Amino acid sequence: CASSQVVEERQYF.

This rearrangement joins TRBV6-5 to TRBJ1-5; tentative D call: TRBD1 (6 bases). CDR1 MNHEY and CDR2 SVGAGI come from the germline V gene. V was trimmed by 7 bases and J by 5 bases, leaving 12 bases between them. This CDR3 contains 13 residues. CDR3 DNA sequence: TGTGCCAGCAATAGGGGGGATTATCAGCCCCAGCATTTT. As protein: CASNRGDYQPQHF.

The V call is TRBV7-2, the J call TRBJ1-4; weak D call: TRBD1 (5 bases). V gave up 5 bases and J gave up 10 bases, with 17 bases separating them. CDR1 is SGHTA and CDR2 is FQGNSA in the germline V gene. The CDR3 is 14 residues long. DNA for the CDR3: TGTGCCAGCAGCCCTCGGGAGGGGTCGGGAAAACTGTTTTTT. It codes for CASSPREGSGKLFF.